This entry lists 25 T cell receptor beta chains sequenced from one sample in a study of blood T cell repertoires in COVID-19. The table came from immunoSEQ multiplex PCR; TCRdb's copy has only in-frame clones and leaves some out. This sample has roughly 330,000 clones, with 80% to 90% found just once. The sample taken for sequencing was PBMCs or T cells enriched from blood (not recorded which). Source of these receptors: a man younger than 45 who had recovered from COVID-19.

The genes are TRBV30 and TRBJ2-5; TRBD2 aligns across 8 bases. The germline gives CDR1 GTSNPN, CDR2 SVGIG (reference sequence). The CDR3 length is 14 residues. V shed 4 bases and J 1 base; nucleotides not matched to a gene: 5. Here the CDR3 reads CAWKGGGFQETQYF. Written as DNA, the CDR3 is TGTGCCTGGAAGGGCGGGGGGTTCCAAGAGACCCAGTACTTC.

J is TRBJ2-5 and V is TRBV7-6; TRBD2 is a possible D gene (6 bases). Per germline, CDR1 SGHVS and CDR2 FNYEAQ. Trimming cost V 5 bases and J 0 bases, with 16 bases left between them. The CDR3 totals 16 residues. CDR3 sequence: CASSGLYSGDQETQYF. The CDR3 coding sequence is TGTGCCAGCAGCGGGCTATATAGCGGAGACCAAGAGACCCAGTACTTC.

The chain employs TRBV27 and TRBJ2-3; 12 bases are shared with TRBD2. V dropped 5 bases and J dropped 6; count of bases not matched to a gene: 6. This CDR3 has 15 residues. CDR1 is MNHEY and CDR2 is SMNVEV in the germline V gene (reference sequence). The DNA of the CDR3 is TGTGCCAGCAGTCTAGCGGGGGGGCCGGCCGATACGCAGTATTTT. Translated, it gives CASSLAGGPADTQYF.

This sequence joins TRBV2 and TRBJ1-4, with D hard to call. Trimming pared 0 bases from V and 8 bases from J, leaving 7 bases between. Germline V gives CDR1 SNHLY, CDR2 FYNNEI. This CDR3 has 13 amino acids. CDR3 sequence reads: CASSEALIEKLFF. The CDR3 bases are TGTGCCAGCAGTGAAGCCCTAATCGAAAAACTGTTTTTT. The whole variable domain, remainder taken from reference TRBV2 and TRBJ1-4, is EPEVTQTPSHQVTQMGQEVILRCVPISNHLYFYWYRQILGQKVEFLVSFYNNEISEKSEIFDDQFSVERPDGSNFTLKIRSTKLEDSAMYFCASSEALIEKLFFGSGTQLSVL.

This clone has a handful of counts. This chain joins TRBV10-3 and TRBJ1-1; 7 bases fit TRBD1. The germline V gene has CDR1 ENHRY and CDR2 SYGVKD. The CDR3 sequence is 15 residues long. After removal of 3 bases from V and 1 base from J, the junction contained 5 bases not matched to a gene. The CDR3 loop reads CAISDTDRANTEAFF. DNA of the CDR3: TGTGCCATCAGTGATACCGACAGGGCGAACACTGAAGCTTTCTTT.

The genes are TRBV27 and TRBJ2-1; 8 nucleotides match TRBD2. Germline trimming cut 3 bases from V and 0 bases from J; bases unmatched to any gene: 7. CDR1 and CDR2 from the germline V gene are MNHEY and SMNVEV (reference sequence). The CDR3 totals 17 residues. CDR3 sequence: CASSFWGGGLSYNEQFF. The CDR3 DNA is TGTGCCAGCAGTTTTTGGGGCGGGGGGCTCTCCTACAATGAGCAGTTCTTC.

There are a few counts of this clone. This chain connects TRBV7-9 to TRBJ2-1, with D tentatively TRBD2 (5 bases). With 1 base removed from V and 8 bases from J, the gap between germline ends came to 15 bases. The CDR3 is 15 amino acids. The germline CDR1 and CDR2 sequences are SEHNR and FQNEAQ (reference sequence). The CDR3 here is CASSLELTSLYEQFF. In DNA, the CDR3 is TGTGCCAGCAGCTTAGAGCTCACTAGTTTATATGAGCAGTTCTTC.

The J gene is TRBJ1-4, the V gene TRBV7-9; 9 nucleotides line up with TRBD1. Germline V gene lookup returns CDR1 SEHNR and CDR2 FQNEAQ (reference sequence). The J segment lost 8 bases and the V segment lost 1 base, leaving 5 bases of the junction unmatched. The CDR3 runs to 15 residues. This chain's CDR3 is CASSLGTGEGEKLFF. The DNA of the CDR3 is TGTGCCAGCAGCTTAGGGACAGGGGAGGGCGAAAAACTGTTTTTT.

This rearrangement joins TRBV7-9 to TRBJ2-3; 11 nucleotides agree with TRBD2. Germline values: CDR1 SEHNR, CDR2 FQNEAQ (reference sequence). Trimming at V came to 2 bases and at J to 5 bases, leaving 6 bases not matched to a gene. CDR3 length: 16 residues. Written as DNA, the CDR3 is TGTGCCAGCAGCTTAACGACTAGCGGGGCGGTAGATACGCAGTATTTT. The encoded protein is CASSLTTSGAVDTQYF.

This clone was recorded once. V gene TRBV2 combines with J gene TRBJ1-5; D remains ambiguous. Trimming took 7 bases from V and 2 from J, leaving 12 bases between them. The CDR3 contains 14 residues. Germline V lookup: CDR1 SNHLY, CDR2 FYNNEI. The chain's CDR3 is CASNTGAGNQPQHF. The DNA for the CDR3 is TGTGCCAGCAATACGGGAGCCGGCAATCAGCCCCAGCATTTT.

V and J are TRBV30 and TRBJ2-7; 9 bases align to TRBD2. Germline assignment: CDR1 GTSNPN and CDR2 SVGIG (reference sequence). This CDR3 comprises 16 residues. The V and J ends lost 0 bases and 0 bases, in that order; junction bases with no gene match: 6. The CDR3 DNA is TGTGCCTGGAGTGTACAACTAGCGGGCAGCTCCTACGAGCAGTACTTC. Translating gives CAWSVQLAGSSYEQYF.

CDR3 nucleotide sequence: TGTGCCAGCAGAGGAGGACAGAATCAGCCCCAGCATTTT. Protein sequence: CASRGGQNQPQHF. V and J are TRBV25-1 and TRBJ1-5, with a possible D match to TRBD1 (6 bases). CDR1 MGHDK and CDR2 SYGVNS come from the germline V gene. With 6 bases removed from V and 4 bases from J, the gap between germline ends came to 10 bases. The CDR3 extends over 13 amino acids.

V is TRBV4-2 and J is TRBJ1-1; 9 bases match TRBD1. J lost 3 bases, V lost 1 base, and 6 bases had no gene match. Germline values: CDR1 LGHNA, CDR2 YNFKEQ. CDR3 length: 16 amino acids. The CDR3 DNA reads as TGTGCCAGCAGCCAAGGGGACAGGGAATATTACACTGAAGCTTTCTTT. Translating gives CASSQGDREYYTEAFF.

Remarks on this clone: Other DNA variants within this sample encode the same CDR3. The chain employs TRBV3-1 (or the pseudogene TRBV3-2) and TRBJ1-2; D uncertain. Trimming took off 0 bases at V and 4 bases at J, with 3 bases between the two ends. The germline V gene has CDR1 LGHDT and CDR2 YNNKEL (reference sequence). The CDR3 has 12 amino acids. CDR3: CASSQDSYGYTF. The CDR3 bases are TGTGCCAGCAGCCAAGACTCCTATGGCTACACCTTC.

The chain recombines TRBV4-1 with TRBJ1-1; D is unresolved. The CDR3 has 16 residues. From germline, CDR1 is MGHRA and CDR2 YSYEKL. V was pared by 0 bases and J by 0 bases, with 11 bases between. The CDR3 reads CASSQDPGIMNTEAFF. In DNA form, the CDR3 reads TGCGCCAGCAGCCAAGATCCGGGAATCATGAACACTGAAGCTTTCTTT.

This chain connects TRBV7-2 to TRBJ1-5; D not resolved. Germline-derived CDR1 and CDR2 are SGHTA and FQGNSA. Trimming pared 5 bases from V and 4 bases from J, leaving 9 bases between. This CDR3 contains 13 residues. In DNA form, the CDR3 reads TGTGCCAGCAGCCGGCCAGGTAATCAGCCCCAGCATTTT. This codes for CASSRPGNQPQHF.

The chain is built from TRBV2 and TRBJ2-1; 8 nucleotides align to TRBD1. From germline, CDR1 is SNHLY and CDR2 FYNNEI. CDR3 length: 19 amino acids. The V gene end was trimmed by 1 base and the J gene end by 12 bases; junction bases not matched to a gene: 23. CDR3 amino acids: CASSEGPTLWDRTEPRQFF. The CDR3 DNA reads TGTGCCAGCAGTGAAGGTCCTACGTTGTGGGACAGGACGGAACCCCGGCAGTTCTTC.

This clone was observed once. The CDR3 DNA reads TGTGCCAGCTCTCCCCCTAATCAGCCCCAGCATTTT. It is translated as CASSPPNQPQHF. The chain employs TRBV2 and TRBJ1-5; D unresolved. The germline CDR1 and CDR2 sequences are SNHLY and FYNNEI. The CDR3 loop spans 12 amino acids. The V and J ends lost 8 bases and 4 bases respectively, with 9 bases between them.

This chain connects TRBV10-2 to TRBJ2-4; 7 nucleotides line up with TRBD2. Germline CDR1 and CDR2: WSHSY and SAAADI. The CDR3 extends over 13 amino acids. Losses at the gene ends were 5 bases for V and 9 bases for J; bases not matched to a gene: 7. This chain's CDR3 is CASSPTSFGIQYF. In DNA, the CDR3 is TGCGCCAGCAGTCCGACTAGCTTTGGCATTCAGTACTTC.

This chain uses TRBV28 with TRBJ1-2; TRBD1 aligns across 8 bases. J lost 4 bases, V lost 6 bases, and 10 bases had no gene match. The CDR3 has 15 amino acids. Germline V gives CDR1 MDHEN, CDR2 SYDVKM. The CDR3 DNA reads TGTGCCAGCAGCCTAACAGGGGGAGGGAGCTATGGCTACACCTTC. Encoded protein: CASSLTGGGSYGYTF.

This chain links TRBV20-1 with TRBJ2-7; D perhaps matches TRBD2 (7 bases). The CDR3 totals 15 residues. Germline V gene lookup returns CDR1 DFQATT and CDR2 SNEGSKA (reference sequence). V was cut by 3 bases and J by 4 bases, with 19 bases left in between. The CDR3 DNA is TGCAGTGCTAGTGATCGGGTGAAGGGGGGGTACGAGCAGTACTTC. It translates to CSASDRVKGGYEQYF.

CDR3 nucleotides: TGTGCCAGCAGTGGACAGCTAAATGAGCAGTTCTTC. The encoded protein is CASSGQLNEQFF. The V call is TRBV6-4, the J call TRBJ2-1; D perhaps matches TRBD1 (5 bases). V gave up 4 bases and J gave up 7 bases, with 8 bases separating them. CDR1 MRHNA and CDR2 SNTAGT come from the germline V gene. This CDR3 contains 12 residues.

V usage is TRBV27 and J usage is TRBJ2-5; the match to TRBD2 covers 8 bases. Germline assignment: CDR1 MNHEY and CDR2 SMNVEV (reference sequence). J gave up 4 bases and V 6 bases, and 7 bases lay outside the gene matches. The CDR3 contains 14 residues. As DNA, the CDR3 is TGTGCCAGCAGGCAATCGGGGGGGGTAGAGACCCAGTACTTC. Protein product: CASRQSGGVETQYF.

In regard to this clone: This same CDR3 is encoded by further DNA sequences in the sample. This sequence joins TRBV7-9 and TRBJ1-6, with 7 bases identical to TRBD1. This CDR3 contains 14 residues. Germline V gene lookup returns CDR1 SEHNR and CDR2 FQNEAQ (reference sequence). V was pared by 1 base and J by 10 bases, with 4 bases of the junction left unmatched. The CDR3 loop reads CASSLGTGGSPLHF. DNA for the CDR3: TGTGCCAGCAGCTTAGGGACAGGCGGGTCACCCCTCCACTTT.

The chain carries TRBV5-4 and TRBJ2-3; 9 bases are shared with TRBD2. J was trimmed by 0 bases and V by 0 bases; bases with no gene match: 8. There are 18 residues in the CDR3. The germline gives CDR1 SGHNT, CDR2 YYREEE (reference sequence). The CDR3 DNA reads TGTGCCAGCAGCTTGGGGCTAGCGGGGACCACTAGCACAGATACGCAGTATTTT. Residues: CASSLGLAGTTSTDTQYF.